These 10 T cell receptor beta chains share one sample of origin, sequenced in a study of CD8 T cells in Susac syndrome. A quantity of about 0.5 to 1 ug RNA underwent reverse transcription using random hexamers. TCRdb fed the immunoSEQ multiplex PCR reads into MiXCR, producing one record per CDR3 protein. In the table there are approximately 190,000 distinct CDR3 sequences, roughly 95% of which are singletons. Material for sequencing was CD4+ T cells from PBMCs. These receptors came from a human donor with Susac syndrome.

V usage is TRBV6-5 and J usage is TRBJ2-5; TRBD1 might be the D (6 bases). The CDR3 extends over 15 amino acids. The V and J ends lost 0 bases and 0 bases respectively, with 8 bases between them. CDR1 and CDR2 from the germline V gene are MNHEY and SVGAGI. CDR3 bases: TGTGCCAGCAGTTACTCGAACAGGGACCAAGAGACCCAGTACTTC. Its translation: CASSYSNRDQETQYF.

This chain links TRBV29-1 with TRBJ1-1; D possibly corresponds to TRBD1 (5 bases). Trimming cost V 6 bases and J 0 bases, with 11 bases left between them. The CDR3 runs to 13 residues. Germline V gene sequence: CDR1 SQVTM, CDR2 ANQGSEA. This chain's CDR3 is CSVVPGLNTEAFF. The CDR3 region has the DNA TGCAGCGTAGTTCCAGGGCTGAACACTGAAGCTTTCTTT.

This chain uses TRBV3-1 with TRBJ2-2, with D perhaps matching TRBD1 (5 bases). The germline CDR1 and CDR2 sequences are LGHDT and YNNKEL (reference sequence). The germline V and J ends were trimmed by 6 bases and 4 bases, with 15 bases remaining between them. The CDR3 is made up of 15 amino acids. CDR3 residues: CASRLGRFGTGELFF. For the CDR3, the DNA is TGTGCCAGCAGGCTGGGGCGGTTTGGCACCGGGGAGCTGTTTTTT.

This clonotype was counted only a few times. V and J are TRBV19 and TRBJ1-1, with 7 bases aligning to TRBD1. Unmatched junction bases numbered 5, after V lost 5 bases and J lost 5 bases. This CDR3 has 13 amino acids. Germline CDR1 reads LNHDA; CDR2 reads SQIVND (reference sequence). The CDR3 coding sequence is TGTGCCAGTAGTCCCAACAGGGGAACTGAAGCTTTCTTT. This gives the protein CASSPNRGTEAFF. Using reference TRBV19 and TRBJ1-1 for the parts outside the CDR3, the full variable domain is DGGITQSPKYLFRKEGQNVTLSCEQNLNHDAMYWYRQDPGQGLRLIYYSQIVNDFQKGDIAEGYSVSREKKESFPLTVTSAQKNPTAFYLCASSPNRGTEAFFGQGTRLTVV.

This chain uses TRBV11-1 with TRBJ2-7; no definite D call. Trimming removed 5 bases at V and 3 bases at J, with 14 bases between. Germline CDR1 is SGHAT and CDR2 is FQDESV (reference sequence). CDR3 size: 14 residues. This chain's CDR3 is CASSHTIGYYEQYF. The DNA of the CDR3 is TGTGCCAGCAGCCACACCATCGGCTACTACGAGCAGTACTTC.

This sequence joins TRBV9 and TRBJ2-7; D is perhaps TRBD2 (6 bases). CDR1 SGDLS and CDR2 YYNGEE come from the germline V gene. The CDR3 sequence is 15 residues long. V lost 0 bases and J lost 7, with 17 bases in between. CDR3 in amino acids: CASSVASWGTQEQYF. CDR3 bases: TGTGCCAGCAGCGTAGCGTCGTGGGGGACTCAGGAGCAGTACTTC.

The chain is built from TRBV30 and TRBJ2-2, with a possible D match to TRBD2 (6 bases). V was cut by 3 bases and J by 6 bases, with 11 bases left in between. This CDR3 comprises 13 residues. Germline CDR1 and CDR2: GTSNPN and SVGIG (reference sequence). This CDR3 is CAWRATGAGELFF. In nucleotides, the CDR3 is TGTGCCTGGAGGGCAACGGGAGCCGGGGAGCTGTTTTTT.

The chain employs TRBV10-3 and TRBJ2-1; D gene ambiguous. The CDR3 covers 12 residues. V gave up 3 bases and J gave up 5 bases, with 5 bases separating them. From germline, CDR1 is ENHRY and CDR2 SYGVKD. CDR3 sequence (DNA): TGTGCCATCAGTGACTATGACAATGAGCAGTTCTTC. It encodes CAISDYDNEQFF.

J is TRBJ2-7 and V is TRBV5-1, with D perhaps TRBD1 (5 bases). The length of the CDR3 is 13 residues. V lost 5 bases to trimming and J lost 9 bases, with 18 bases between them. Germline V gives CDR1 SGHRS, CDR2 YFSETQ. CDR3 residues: CASRRVGTGGQYF. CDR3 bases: TGCGCCAGCAGAAGGGTGGGAACAGGCGGGCAGTACTTC.

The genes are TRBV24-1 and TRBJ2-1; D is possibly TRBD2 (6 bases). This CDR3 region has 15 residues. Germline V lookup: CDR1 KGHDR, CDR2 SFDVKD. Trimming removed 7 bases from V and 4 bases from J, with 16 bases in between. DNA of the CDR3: TGTGCCACCAGCCCAGCGGGCAGCGGATACAATGAGCAGTTCTTC. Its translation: CATSPAGSGYNEQFF.